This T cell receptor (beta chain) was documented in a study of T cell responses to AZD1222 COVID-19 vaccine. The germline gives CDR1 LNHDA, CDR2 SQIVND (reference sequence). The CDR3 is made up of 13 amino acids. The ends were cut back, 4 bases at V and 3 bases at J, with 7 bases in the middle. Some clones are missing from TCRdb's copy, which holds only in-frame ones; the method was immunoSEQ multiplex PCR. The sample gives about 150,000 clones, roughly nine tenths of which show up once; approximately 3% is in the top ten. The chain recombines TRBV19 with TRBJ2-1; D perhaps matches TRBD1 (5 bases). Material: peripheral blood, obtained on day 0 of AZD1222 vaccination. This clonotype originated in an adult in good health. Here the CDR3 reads CASSRQIYNEQFF. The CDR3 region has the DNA TGTGCCAGTAGTAGACAGATCTACAATGAGCAGTTCTTC.